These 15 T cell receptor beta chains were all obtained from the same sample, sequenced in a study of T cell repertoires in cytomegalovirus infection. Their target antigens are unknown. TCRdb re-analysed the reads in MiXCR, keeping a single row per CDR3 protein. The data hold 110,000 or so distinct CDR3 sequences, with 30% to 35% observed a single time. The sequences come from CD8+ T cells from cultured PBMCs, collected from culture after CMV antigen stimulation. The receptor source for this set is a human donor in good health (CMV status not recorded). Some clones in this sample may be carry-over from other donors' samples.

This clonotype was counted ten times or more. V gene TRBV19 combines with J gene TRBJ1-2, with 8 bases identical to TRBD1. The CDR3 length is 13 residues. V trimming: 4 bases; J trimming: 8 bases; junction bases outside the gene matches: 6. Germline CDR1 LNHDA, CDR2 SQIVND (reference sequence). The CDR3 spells CASSNGDRRGYTF. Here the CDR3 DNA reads TGTGCCAGTAGTAATGGGGACAGGCGAGGCTACACCTTC.

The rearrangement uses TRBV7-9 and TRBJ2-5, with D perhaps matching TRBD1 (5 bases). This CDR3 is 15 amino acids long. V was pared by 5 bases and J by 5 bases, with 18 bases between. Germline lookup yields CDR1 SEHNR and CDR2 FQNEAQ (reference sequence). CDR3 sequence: CASSPLLGRDETQYF. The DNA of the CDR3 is TGTGCCAGCAGCCCTCTGCTGGGGCGAGATGAGACCCAGTACTTC.

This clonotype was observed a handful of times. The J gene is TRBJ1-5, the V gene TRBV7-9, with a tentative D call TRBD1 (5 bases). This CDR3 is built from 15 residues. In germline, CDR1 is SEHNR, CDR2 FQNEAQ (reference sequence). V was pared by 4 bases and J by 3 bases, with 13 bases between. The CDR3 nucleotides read TGTGCCAGCAGCTCGGGACGGACCCCCAATCAGCCCCAGCATTTT. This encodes CASSSGRTPNQPQHF.

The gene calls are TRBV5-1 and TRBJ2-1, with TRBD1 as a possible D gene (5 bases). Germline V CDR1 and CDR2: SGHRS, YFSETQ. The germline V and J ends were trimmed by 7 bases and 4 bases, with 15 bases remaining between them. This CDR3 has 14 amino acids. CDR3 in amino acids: CASGRTSLYNEQFF. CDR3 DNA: TGCGCCAGCGGAAGGACAAGCCTTTACAATGAGCAGTTCTTC.

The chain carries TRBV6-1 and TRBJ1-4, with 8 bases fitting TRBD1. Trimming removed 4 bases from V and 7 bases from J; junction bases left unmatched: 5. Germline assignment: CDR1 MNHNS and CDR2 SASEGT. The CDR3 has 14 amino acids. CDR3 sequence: CASSAGGGGEKLFF. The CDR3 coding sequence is TGTGCCAGCAGTGCAGGGGGCGGGGGTGAAAAACTGTTTTTT.

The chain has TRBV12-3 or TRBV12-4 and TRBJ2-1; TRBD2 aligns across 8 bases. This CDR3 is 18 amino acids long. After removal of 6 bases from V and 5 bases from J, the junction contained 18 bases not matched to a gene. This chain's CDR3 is CASRGSGAERLAHNEQFF. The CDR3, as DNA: TGTGCCAGCAGGGGTAGCGGGGCCGAACGCCTTGCTCACAATGAGCAGTTCTTC.

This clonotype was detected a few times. The CDR3 nucleotides read TGTGCCAGCAGCTTAGGGGTAAGGGGCTCCTACAATGAGCAGTTCTTC. Translated: CASSLGVRGSYNEQFF. The rearrangement joins TRBV11-2 to TRBJ2-1, with D tentatively TRBD1 (5 bases). CDR3 length: 16 residues. Germline CDR1 is SGHAT and CDR2 is FQNNGV. Trimming shortened V by 1 base and J by 0 bases, and 10 bases separated the two germline ends.

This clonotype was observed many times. The CDR3 loop is CASSFGYTGELFF. The CDR3 nucleotides are TGTGCCAGCAGTTTCGGGTACACCGGGGAGCTGTTTTTT. V usage is TRBV6-1 and J usage is TRBJ2-2, with D hard to call. Germline V gene data show CDR1 as MNHNS and CDR2 as SASEGT. Deletions cut 5 bases from V and 3 bases from J, with 7 bases between. CDR3 size: 13 residues.

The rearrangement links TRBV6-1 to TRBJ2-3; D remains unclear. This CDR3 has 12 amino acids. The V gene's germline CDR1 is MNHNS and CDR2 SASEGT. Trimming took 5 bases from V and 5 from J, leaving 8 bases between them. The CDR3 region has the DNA TGTGCCAGCAGTTACGCAGGAGATACGCAGTATTTT. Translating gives CASSYAGDTQYF.

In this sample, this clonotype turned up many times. CDR3 sequence: CASSFMGSSYEQYF. CDR3 nucleotide sequence: TGTGCCAGCAGCTTTATGGGGTCATCCTACGAGCAGTACTTC. The chain couples TRBV7-2 to TRBJ2-7; D is uncertain. V lost 3 bases to trimming and J lost 1 base, with 10 bases between them. This CDR3 is 14 amino acids long. Germline V CDR1 and CDR2: SGHTA, FQGNSA.

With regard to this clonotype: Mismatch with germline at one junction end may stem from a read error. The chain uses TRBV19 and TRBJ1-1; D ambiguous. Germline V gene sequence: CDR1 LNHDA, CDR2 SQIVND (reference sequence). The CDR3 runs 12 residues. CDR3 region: CASSIGNTEAFF. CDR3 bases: TGCGCCAGCAGCATTGGGAACACTGAAGCTTTCTTT.

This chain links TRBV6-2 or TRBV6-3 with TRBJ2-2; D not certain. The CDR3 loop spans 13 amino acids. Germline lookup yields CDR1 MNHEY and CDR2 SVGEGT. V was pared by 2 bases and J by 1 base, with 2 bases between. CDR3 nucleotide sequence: TGTGCCAGCAGTTACATGAACACCGGGGAGCTGTTTTTT. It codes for CASSYMNTGELFF.

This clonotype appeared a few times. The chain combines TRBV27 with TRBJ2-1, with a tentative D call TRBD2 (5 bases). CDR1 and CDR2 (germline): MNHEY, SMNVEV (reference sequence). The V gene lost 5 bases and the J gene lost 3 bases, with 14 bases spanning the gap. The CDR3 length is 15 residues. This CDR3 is CASSLTRESYNEQFF. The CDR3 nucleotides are TGTGCCAGCAGTCTTACTAGGGAGAGCTACAATGAGCAGTTCTTC.

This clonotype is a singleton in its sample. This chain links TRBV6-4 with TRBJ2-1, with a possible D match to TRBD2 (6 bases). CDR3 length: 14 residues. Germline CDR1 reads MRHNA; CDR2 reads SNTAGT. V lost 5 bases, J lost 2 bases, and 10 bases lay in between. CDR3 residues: CASSRGGTYNEQFF. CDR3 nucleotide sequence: TGTGCCAGCAGTAGGGGAGGTACCTACAATGAGCAGTTCTTC.

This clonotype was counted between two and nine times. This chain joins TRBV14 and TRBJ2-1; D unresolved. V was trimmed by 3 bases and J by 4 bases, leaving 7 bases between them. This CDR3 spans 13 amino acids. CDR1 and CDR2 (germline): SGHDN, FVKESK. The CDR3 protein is CASSHSIYNEQFF. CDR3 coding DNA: TGTGCCAGCAGCCACTCAATATACAATGAGCAGTTCTTC.